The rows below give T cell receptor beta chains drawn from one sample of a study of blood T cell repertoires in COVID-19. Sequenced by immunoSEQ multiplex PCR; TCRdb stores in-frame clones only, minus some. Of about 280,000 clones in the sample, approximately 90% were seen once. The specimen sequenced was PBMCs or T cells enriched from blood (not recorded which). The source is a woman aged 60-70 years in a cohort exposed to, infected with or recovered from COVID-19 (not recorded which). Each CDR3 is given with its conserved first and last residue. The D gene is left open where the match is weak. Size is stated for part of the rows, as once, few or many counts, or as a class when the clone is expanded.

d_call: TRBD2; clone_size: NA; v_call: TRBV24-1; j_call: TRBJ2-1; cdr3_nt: TGTGCCACCAGTGATCCCGGACTAGCGGGAGACCACAATGAGCAGTTCTTC; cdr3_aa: CATSDPGLAGDHNEQFF
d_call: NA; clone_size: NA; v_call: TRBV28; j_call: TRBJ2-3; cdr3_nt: TGTGCCAGCAGGGGGACACTCACAGATACGCAGTATTTT; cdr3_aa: CASRGTLTDTQYF
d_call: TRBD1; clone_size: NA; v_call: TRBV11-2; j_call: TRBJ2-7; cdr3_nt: TGTGCCAGCAGCGATAGACAGGGTCCCCCCTACGAGCAGTACTTC; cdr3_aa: CASSDRQGPPYEQYF
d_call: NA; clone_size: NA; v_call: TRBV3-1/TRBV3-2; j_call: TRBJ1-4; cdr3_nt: TGTGCCAGCAGCCCCCCGGGGTCCAATGAAAAACTGTTTTTT; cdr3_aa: CASSPPGSNEKLFF
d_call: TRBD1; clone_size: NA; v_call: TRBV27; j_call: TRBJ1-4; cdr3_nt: TGTGCCAGCAGTTCCGGACAGGGGCGAGAAAAACTGTTTTTT; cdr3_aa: CASSSGQGREKLFF
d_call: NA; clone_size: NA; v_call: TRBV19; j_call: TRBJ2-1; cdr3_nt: TGTGCCAGTAGTATAGCTAGGGGGGGGAATGAGCAGTTCTTC; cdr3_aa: CASSIARGGNEQFF
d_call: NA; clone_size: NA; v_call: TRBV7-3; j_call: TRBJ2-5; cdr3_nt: TGTGCCAGCAGCTTAACGGCGGTTGAGACCCAGTACTTC; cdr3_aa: CASSLTAVETQYF
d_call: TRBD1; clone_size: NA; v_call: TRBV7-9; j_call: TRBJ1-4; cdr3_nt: TGTGCCAGCAGCTTAGAACAGGGGGTTCGGGAAAAACTGTTTTTT; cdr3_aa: CASSLEQGVREKLFF
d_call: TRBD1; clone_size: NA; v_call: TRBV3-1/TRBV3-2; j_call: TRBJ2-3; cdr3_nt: TGTGCCAGCAGCGTGACAGGGTTTCGAGATACGCAGTATTTT; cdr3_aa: CASSVTGFRDTQYF
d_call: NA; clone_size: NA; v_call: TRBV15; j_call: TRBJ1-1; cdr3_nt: TGTGCCACCAGCAGAGATCTTTGGGGCGTCGACACTGAAGCTTTCTTT; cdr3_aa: CATSRDLWGVDTEAFF
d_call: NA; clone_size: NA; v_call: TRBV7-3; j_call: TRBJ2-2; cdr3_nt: TGTGCCAGCAGCTTGAGTCCGGGAGAGCGTGGGGAGCTGTTTTTT; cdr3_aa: CASSLSPGERGELFF
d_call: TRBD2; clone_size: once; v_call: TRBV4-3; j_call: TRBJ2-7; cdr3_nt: TGCGCCAGCAGCCAAGATCGAGCGGGAGGGCCCCGGTACTTC; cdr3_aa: CASSQDRAGGPRYF
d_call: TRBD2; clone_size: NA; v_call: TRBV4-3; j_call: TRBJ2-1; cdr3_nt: TGCGCCAGCAGCCAAGAGCCTAGCGGGAGCCCCGGGTGGGAGCAGTTCTTC; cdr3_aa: CASSQEPSGSPGWEQFF
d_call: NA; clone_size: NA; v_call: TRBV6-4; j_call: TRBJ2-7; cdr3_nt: TGTGCCAGCAGTGACGGGGCGGGACGCGAGCAGTACTTC; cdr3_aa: CASSDGAGREQYF
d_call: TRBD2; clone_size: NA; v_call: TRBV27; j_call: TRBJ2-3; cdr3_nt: TGTGCCAGCAGTGGACTAGCGGGAGGGATTGATACGCAGTATTTT; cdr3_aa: CASSGLAGGIDTQYF
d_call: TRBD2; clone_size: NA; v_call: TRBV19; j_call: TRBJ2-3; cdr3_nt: TGTGCCAGTAGCGGACTAGCGGGAGGGCCGAGCACAGATACGCAGTATTTT; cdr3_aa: CASSGLAGGPSTDTQYF
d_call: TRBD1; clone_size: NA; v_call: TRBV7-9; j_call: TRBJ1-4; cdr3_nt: TGTGCCAGCAGCCCGGGACAGGGGTTTAATGAAAAACTGTTTTTT; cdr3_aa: CASSPGQGFNEKLFF
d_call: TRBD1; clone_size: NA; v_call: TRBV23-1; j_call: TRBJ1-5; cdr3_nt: TGCGCCAGCAGTCAACCCCCGGACAGGAATTTTCCCCATAGCAATCAGCCCCAGCATTTT; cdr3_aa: CASSQPPDRNFPHSNQPQHF
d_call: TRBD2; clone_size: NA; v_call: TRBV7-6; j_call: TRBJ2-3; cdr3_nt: TGTGCCAGCAGCTTAAAGGGAGGGACTTCGAGCACAGATACGCAGTATTTT; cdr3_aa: CASSLKGGTSSTDTQYF
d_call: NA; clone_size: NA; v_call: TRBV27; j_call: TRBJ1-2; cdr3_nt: TGTGCCAGCAGTCTAGAATTTAACTATGGCTACACCTTC; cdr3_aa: CASSLEFNYGYTF
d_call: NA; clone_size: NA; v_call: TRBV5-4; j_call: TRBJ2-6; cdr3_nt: TGTGCCAGCAGCTCACAAATCTCTGGGGCCAACGTCCTGACTTTC; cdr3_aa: CASSSQISGANVLTF
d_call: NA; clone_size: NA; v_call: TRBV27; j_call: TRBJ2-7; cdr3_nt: TGTGCCAGCAGTTTACTGCCCCCGGACAGTATCCTCTACGAGCAGTACTTC; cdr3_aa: CASSLLPPDSILYEQYF
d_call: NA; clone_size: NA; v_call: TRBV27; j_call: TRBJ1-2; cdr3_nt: TGTGCCAGCAGCCGCGGCCTGTGGGCAGGGGAGTTCTATGGCTACACCTTC; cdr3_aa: CASSRGLWAGEFYGYTF
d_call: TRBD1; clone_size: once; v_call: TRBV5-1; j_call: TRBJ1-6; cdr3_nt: TGCGCCAGCAGCTTCGGGACAGGCGATTCACCCCTCCACTTT; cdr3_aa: CASSFGTGDSPLHF
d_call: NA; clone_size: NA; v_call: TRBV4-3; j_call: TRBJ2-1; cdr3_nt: TGCGCCAGCAGCCAGTTTAGCGGAGGAGAGCAGTTCTTC; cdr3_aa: CASSQFSGGEQFF
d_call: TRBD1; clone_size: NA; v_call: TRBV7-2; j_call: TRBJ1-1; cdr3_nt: TGTGCCAGCAGCCTACAGGGGGCGACCACTGAAGCTTTCTTT; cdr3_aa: CASSLQGATTEAFF
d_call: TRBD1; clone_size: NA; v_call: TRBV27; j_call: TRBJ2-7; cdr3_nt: TGTGCCAGCAGCCCCGGGACAGGGGGCGTGGGCCCCTACGAGCAGTACTTC; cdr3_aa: CASSPGTGGVGPYEQYF
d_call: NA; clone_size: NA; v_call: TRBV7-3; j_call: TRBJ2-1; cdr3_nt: TGTGCCAGCAGCTTAACTTTCACTAGTTACAATGAGCAGTTCTTC; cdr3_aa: CASSLTFTSYNEQFF
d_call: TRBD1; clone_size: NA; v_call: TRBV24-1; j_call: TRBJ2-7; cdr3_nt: TGTGCCACCAGTGAGCCGGGACAGGGATCCTACGAGCAGTACTTC; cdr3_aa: CATSEPGQGSYEQYF
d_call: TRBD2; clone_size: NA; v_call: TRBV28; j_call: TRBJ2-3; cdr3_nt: TGTGCCAGCAGTTTACAAACTAGCGGGATGTCAGATACGCAGTATTTT; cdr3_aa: CASSLQTSGMSDTQYF
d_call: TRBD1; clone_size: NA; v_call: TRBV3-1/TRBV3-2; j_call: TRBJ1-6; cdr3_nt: TGTGCCAGCAGCCAAGTACCAGGGACAGCCTATAATTCACCCCTCCACTTT; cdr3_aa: CASSQVPGTAYNSPLHF
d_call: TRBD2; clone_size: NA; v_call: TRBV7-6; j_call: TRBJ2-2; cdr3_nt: TGTGCCAGCAGCTTGCTAGCGGGGGGGGAGCTGTTTTTT; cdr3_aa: CASSLLAGGELFF
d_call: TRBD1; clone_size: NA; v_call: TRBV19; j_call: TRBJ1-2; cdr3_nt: TGTGCCAGTACCACTTGGGACAGGGGGAACTATGGCTACACCTTC; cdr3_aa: CASTTWDRGNYGYTF
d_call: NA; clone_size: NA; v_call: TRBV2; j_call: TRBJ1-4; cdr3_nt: TGTGCCAGCAATGGGGAGGTATCAACTAATGAAAAACTGTTTTTT; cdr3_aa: CASNGEVSTNEKLFF
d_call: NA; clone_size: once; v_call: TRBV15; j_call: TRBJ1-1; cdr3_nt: TGTGCCACCAGCAGAGAGTCAGGCAGCCGCGAAGCTTTCTTT; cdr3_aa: CATSRESGSREAFF
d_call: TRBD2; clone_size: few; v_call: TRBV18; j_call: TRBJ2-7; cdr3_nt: TGTGCCAGCTCAGCGGGACTAGAGGGCGAGCAGTACTTC; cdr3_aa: CASSAGLEGEQYF
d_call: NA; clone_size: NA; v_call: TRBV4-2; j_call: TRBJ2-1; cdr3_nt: TGTGCCAGCAGCCAAGATCCCAGGGCTTCGGGTGAGCAGTTCTTC; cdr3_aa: CASSQDPRASGEQFF
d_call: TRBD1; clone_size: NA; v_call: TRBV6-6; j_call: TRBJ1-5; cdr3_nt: TGTGCCAGCAGCTCCACAGGGGCTGGTCAGCCCCAGCATTTT; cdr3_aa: CASSSTGAGQPQHF
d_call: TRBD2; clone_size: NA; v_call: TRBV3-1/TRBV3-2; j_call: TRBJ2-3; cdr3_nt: TGTGCCAGCAGCCACTACGGGACTAGCGGGCCCACAGATACGCAGTATTTT; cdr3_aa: CASSHYGTSGPTDTQYF
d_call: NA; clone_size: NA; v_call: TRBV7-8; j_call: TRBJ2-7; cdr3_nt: TGTGCCAGCAGCTTAACGGGACTCTCAGCGTACGAGCAGTACTTC; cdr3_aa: CASSLTGLSAYEQYF
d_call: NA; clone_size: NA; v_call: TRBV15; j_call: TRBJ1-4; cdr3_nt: TGTGCCACCAGCAGAAGGGAGTTGGCTAATGAAAAACTGTTTTTT; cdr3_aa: CATSRRELANEKLFF
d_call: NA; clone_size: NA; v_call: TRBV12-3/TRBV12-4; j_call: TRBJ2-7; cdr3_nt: TGTGCCAGCAGTTTGGGGGGACGGTTGGGGTACTTC; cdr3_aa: CASSLGGRLGYF
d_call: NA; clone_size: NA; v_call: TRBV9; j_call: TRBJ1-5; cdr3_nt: TGTGCCAGCAGCTCCGGGGTTAGCAATCAGCCCCAGCATTTT; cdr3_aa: CASSSGVSNQPQHF
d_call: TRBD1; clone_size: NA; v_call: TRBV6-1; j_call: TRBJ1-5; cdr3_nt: TGTGCCAGCAGTGAACGGGGGTGGCGGACAGGGATGATTCAGCCCCAGCATTTT; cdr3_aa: CASSERGWRTGMIQPQHF
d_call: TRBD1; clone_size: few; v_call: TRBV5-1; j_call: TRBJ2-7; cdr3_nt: TGCGCCAGCAGCTTGGAGTTGAGGGGGACAGGGCAGGACGAGCAGTACTTC; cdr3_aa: CASSLELRGTGQDEQYF
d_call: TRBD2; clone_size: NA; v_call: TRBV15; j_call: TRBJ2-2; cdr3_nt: TGTGCCACCAGCAGAGATGGGGGGACTAGCGGGACCGGGGAGCTGTTTTTT; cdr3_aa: CATSRDGGTSGTGELFF
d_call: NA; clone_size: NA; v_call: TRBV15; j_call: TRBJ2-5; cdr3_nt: TGTGCCACCAGCAGAGCCCCGGCAGGGGCTTTGGAGACCCAGTACTTC; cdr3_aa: CATSRAPAGALETQYF
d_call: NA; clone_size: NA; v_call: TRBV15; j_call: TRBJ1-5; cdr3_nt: TGTGCCACCAGCAGCCAGGCTGGCGATCAGCCCCAGCATTTT; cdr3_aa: CATSSQAGDQPQHF
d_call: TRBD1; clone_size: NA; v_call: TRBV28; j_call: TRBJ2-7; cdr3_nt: TGTGCCAGCAGGGGACAGGCGCCGGGGTCCTACGAGCAGTACTTC; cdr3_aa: CASRGQAPGSYEQYF
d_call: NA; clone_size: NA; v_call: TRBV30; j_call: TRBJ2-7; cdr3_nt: TGTGCCTGGAGTGTAAAAGAGGTGTCTGACTTC; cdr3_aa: CAWSVKEVSDF
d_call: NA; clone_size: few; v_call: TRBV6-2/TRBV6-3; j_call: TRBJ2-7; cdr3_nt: TGTGCCAGCAGTTACATAAAGGTGGGCAGACACGAGCAGTACTTC; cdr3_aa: CASSYIKVGRHEQYF
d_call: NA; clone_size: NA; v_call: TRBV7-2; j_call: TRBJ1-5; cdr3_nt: TGTGCCAGCAGCTTAGTGGAGGGGAAAGGGGATAATCAGCCCCAGCATTTT; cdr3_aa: CASSLVEGKGDNQPQHF
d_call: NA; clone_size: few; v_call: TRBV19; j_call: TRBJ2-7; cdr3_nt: TGTGCCAGTAGTCTCCGCTCCGAGGTTTCCGAGCAGTACTTC; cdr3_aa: CASSLRSEVSEQYF
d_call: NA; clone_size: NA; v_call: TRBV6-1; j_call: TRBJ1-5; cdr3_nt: TGTGCCAGCAGTGACAGTCAGCCCCAGCATTTT; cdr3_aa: CASSDSQPQHF
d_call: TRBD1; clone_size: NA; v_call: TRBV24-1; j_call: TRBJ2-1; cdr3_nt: TGTGCCACCAGTTCGGACAGGGTGGGAAATGAGCAGTTCTTC; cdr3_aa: CATSSDRVGNEQFF
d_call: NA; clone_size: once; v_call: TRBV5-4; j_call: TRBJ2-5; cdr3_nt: TGTGCCAGCAGCTCGGGCCAAGAGACCCAGTACTTC; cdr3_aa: CASSSGQETQYF
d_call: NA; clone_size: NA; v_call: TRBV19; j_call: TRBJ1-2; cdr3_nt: TGTGCCAGTAGTATAACGACAGGAGCCAACTATGGCTACACCTTC; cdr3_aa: CASSITTGANYGYTF
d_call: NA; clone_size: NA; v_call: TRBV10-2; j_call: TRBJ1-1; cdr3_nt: TGCGCCAGCATAAAGGGCCCCGGGGGCACTGAAGCTTTCTTT; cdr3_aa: CASIKGPGGTEAFF
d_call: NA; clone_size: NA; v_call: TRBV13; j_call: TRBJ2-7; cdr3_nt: TGTGCCAGCAGCTTAGGAGGGGCTCTCTACGAGCAGTACTTC; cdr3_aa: CASSLGGALYEQYF
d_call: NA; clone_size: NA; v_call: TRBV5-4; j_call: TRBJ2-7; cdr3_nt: TGTGCCAGCAGCCCAGGACAGCTAACCGAGCAGTACTTC; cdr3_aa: CASSPGQLTEQYF